The source of this T cell receptor beta chain is a study of CD8 T cells in ankylosing spondylitis. General observations from the study: Eight or nine highly homologous variants formed a TCR beta motif that appeared characteristic of ankylosing spondylitis blood. Some of these motif variants have turned up before, in reports on reactive arthritis synovial fluid and blood. Reportedly, disease-linked clones are significantly enriched in ankylosing spondylitis patients' matched synovial fluid.

Quantitative 5'-RACE was performed with molecular barcodes, and it yielded the TCR beta libraries. TCRdb re-called the 5' RACE reads through MiXCR, storing one row per CDR3 protein. The table has under 250,000 distinct CDR3 sequences, 6% to 8.5% seen once. Germline V gene data show CDR1 as DFQATT and CDR2 as SNEGSKA (reference sequence). V lost 6 bases, J lost 9 bases, and 18 bases lay in between. The CDR3 is made up of 14 amino acids. There are many counts of this clonotype. As yet, its antigen is unknown. Source material: blood, either unsorted or a sorted T cell fraction (not recorded which). The origin of this receptor is a male donor with ankylosing spondylitis. The V gene is TRBV20-1, the J gene TRBJ1-6, with D uncertain. The CDR3 DNA sequence: TGCAGTGCCTCCCTACCAGAAGTTAGTTCACCCCTCCACTTT. This translates into CSASLPEVSSPLHF.